This TCR beta chain was found in a study of CD8 T cells in Susac syndrome. CDR1 MNHNS and CDR2 SASEGT come from the germline V gene. This CDR3 is built from 11 residues. Trimming took 4 bases from V and 7 from J, leaving 7 bases between them. Random hexamers served to reverse transcribe roughly 0.45 to 1 ug RNA. TCRdb reprocessed the immunoSEQ multiplex PCR reads with MiXCR, giving one entry per CDR3 protein. The table records 100,000 or so distinct CDR3 sequences, about 90% of them present only once. The sequencing sample was made of CD8+ T cells from PBMCs. The origin of this receptor is a human donor in good health. The V and J genes are TRBV6-1 and TRBJ1-1; D is unresolved. CDR3 sequence reads: CASSVLNEAFF. The CDR3 region has the DNA TGTGCCAGCAGTGTCTTGAATGAAGCTTTCTTT.